This TCR beta chain was recorded in a study of blood T cells in healthy people across ages (dated by TCRdb to about 2015). A note on the overall study: In model experiments, template switching captured about one uniquely barcoded TCR beta cDNA molecule for every two T cells. To track age-related changes in TCR beta repertoire diversity, the study relied on deep sequencing normalized with unique cDNA molecular identifiers. The donors were split into four age groups: young (average around 15 years), middle-aged (roughly 39), aged (over 55) and long-lived (approximately 80). For two donors (one aged 18 to 29 and one aged 80 or older), the study analyzed two additional independent replicas of 1 million unique cDNA reads from the same blood draw.

Study-level results and caveats: Estimates of total diversity based on one million sequenced T cells were regarded as lower bounds and as underestimates. Observed TCR beta diversity correlated strongly with the percentage of naive T cells measured by flow cytometry. Compared with the aged group, more naive CD4+ T cells, fewer expanded clones and increased TCR diversity were shown by the long-lived group, suggesting age selection. Conclusive comparison of naive and antigen-experienced compartments was prevented by the profiling of bulk unsorted PBMCs. As age increased, observed TCR beta diversity per million T cells dropped in a roughly linear way, and a significant reduction was already evident by age approximately 40. Donor CMV infection status was unknown, potentially confounding age-related changes in expanded clonotypes.

The donors were 40 or so Caucasian individuals from Russia, aged roughly 6 to 90 years, who were systemically healthy. Roughly 9 milliliters of peripheral blood were drawn from each donor into EDTA-treated Vacutainer tubes. PBMCs were isolated by Ficoll-Paque density-gradient centrifugation, with at least 6.5 million obtained per sample. Trizol reagent was used to extract total RNA from the PBMCs, yielding at least 6 micrograms per sample. The percentages of naive CD45RAhigh/CD27high T cells were determined by flow cytometry on a PBMC aliquot from every donor. Preparation of the library involved 5' RACE. The sequencer listed for this sample is Illumina HiSeq 2500. The second PCR ran for roughly 7 to 12 cycles and used a J-beta primer mix along with a sample-barcoded 5' primer. Each TCR beta cDNA molecule received a unique molecular identifier from a template-switch 5' adaptor carrying 12 random nucleotides. Each sample yielded at least 3 million CDR3-containing paired-end reads. The Mint cDNA synthesis kit, primed by a TRBC-specific oligonucleotide, was used to synthesize first-strand cDNA from all RNA. Following uracil-DNA glycosylase treatment, a first 18-cycle PCR with universal primers M1SS and BC2_uni_R was performed on all cDNA. In the authors' own workflow: Normalization of each sample was performed by random selection of 1 million high-quality reads, each carrying a distinct molecular identifier. Reads with shared molecular identifiers were discarded instead of being binned into consensus sequences. CDR3 identification, clonotype clustering and error correction used MiTCR with a Q25 quality threshold and the strictest error-elimination algorithm. Lower-bound total TCR beta diversity was estimated with a nonparametric unseen species model using Euler transformation. In TCRdb, the public reads were trimmed at Q25 with fastp and aligned with MiXCR, with productive beta chains retained. CDR3 protein duplicates are merged, each entry listing the most common genes and DNA. What appears here as the V and J calls and clone size reflects TCRdb's work, not the paper's. Counted in this sample were 550,000 to 650,000 distinct CDR3 sequences; 25% to 35% of them appeared once. Approximately 3.5% of the sample rests with the top ten.

Many counts were recorded for this clonotype. Its binding antigen is unknown. There are no base qualities to consult, and no much larger clone falls within one base. The CDR3 runs 12 residues from the cysteine to the phenylalanine. Only the CDR3 portion is preserved as DNA: 36 bases, with reading frame beginning at the first base. Based on the germline V gene, the CDR1 and CDR2 sequences are SNHLY and FYNNEI. For this chain, trimming is 8 bases at the V end and 4 bases at the J end, and the number of junction bases without a gene match is 1. These data are also associated with another study on T cells of mothers and their children. Per that second paper: Nine systemically healthy Caucasian individuals served as donors, namely three mothers together with their six children. cDNA synthesis used all of the extracted RNA, with roughly 1.6 ug of RNA in each 15 ul reaction. In the second PCR, the M1S primer introduced both the sample barcodes and 2-4 random nucleotides. More than 8 million TCR beta CDR3 reads were obtained from each mother, and about 3 million reads were obtained from each child. TCR recombination output is similarly shaped by thymic selection in related and unrelated pairs, with a minor effect exerted by inherited differences. Normalized repertoire overlap was always found to be slightly, but never significantly, higher in related mother-child pairs than in unrelated mother-child pairs. No persistent microchimeric T cell clones were found, with a detection sensitivity of 85 to 100 clones per million clonotypes. In the study, deep NGS was used to compare the TCR beta repertoires of mothers and children, and features distinguishing related mother-child pairs from unrelated individuals were sought. On average, the children were around 11 +/- 4 years old, while the mothers were roughly 36 +/- 4 years old. After adapter ligation with NEBNext reagents, the libraries were sequenced on Illumina HiSeq 2000 with 100+100 nt paired-end reads. To prevent cross-contamination, the mother and child libraries were prepared one month apart and sequenced in separate runs. Between about 500,000 and 2,300,000 distinct TCR beta clonotypes were identified per donor. Naive TCR beta clonotypes were estimated from low-frequency clonotypes matched to each donor's FACS-determined naive share, without sorting.

The receptor was isolated from a boy aged 2 to 10 in good health. In this chain, TRBV2 is recombined with TRBJ2-5; 10 junctional bases match TRBD2. Sequencing used blood. The DNA reads TGTGCCAGCCAGCGGGGGGGAGAGACCCAGTACTTC. Its amino acids are CASQRGGETQYF.